What follows describes a single TCR beta chain. The data originate from a study of shared clonotypes between healthy human individuals. Generated by immunoSEQ multiplex PCR, the TCRdb table keeps only in-frame clones and is missing some. The table lists a few hundred thousand clones, more than 70% of them singletons. Material for sequencing was PBMCs. This sequence originates from a middle-aged woman in good health. Some clones in this sample may be carry-over from other donors' samples.

The CDR3 DNA follows: TGTGCCATCAGTCAGGGGGGGGACTATGGCTACACCTTC. This gives the protein CAISQGGDYGYTF. This chain links TRBV10-3 with TRBJ1-2, with 7 bases that match TRBD1. The CDR3 sequence is 13 residues long. V lost 5 bases, J lost 3 bases, and 3 bases stayed unmatched. CDR1 and CDR2 from the germline V gene are ENHRY and SYGVKD.